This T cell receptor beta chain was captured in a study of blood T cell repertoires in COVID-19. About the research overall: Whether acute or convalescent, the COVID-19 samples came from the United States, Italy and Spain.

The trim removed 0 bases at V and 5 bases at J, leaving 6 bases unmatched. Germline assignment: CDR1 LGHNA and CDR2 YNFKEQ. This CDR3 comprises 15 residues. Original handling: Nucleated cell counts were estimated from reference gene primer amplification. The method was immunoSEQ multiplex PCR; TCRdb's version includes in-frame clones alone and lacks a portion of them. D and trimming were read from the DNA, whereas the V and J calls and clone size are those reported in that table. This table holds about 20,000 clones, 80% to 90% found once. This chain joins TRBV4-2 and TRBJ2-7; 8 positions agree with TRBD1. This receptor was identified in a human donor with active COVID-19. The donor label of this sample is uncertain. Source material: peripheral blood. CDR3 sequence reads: CASSQEKARGHEQYF. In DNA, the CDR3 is TGTGCCAGCAGCCAAGAGAAGGCCAGGGGGCACGAGCAGTACTTC.